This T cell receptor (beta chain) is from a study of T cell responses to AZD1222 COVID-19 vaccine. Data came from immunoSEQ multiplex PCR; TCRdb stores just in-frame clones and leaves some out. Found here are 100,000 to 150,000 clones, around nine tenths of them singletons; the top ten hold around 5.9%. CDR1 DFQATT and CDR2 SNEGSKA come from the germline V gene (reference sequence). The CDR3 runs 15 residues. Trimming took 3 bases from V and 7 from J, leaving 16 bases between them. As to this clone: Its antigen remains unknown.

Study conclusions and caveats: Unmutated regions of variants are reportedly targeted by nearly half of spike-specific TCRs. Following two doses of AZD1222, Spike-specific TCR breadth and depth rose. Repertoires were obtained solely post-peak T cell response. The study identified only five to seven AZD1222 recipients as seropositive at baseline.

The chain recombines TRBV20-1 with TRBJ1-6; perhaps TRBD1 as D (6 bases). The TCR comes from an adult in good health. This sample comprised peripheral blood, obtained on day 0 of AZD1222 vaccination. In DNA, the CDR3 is TGCAGTGCTAGTATAAGTTGGCAGGGGAATTCACCCCTCCACTTT. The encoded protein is CSASISWQGNSPLHF.